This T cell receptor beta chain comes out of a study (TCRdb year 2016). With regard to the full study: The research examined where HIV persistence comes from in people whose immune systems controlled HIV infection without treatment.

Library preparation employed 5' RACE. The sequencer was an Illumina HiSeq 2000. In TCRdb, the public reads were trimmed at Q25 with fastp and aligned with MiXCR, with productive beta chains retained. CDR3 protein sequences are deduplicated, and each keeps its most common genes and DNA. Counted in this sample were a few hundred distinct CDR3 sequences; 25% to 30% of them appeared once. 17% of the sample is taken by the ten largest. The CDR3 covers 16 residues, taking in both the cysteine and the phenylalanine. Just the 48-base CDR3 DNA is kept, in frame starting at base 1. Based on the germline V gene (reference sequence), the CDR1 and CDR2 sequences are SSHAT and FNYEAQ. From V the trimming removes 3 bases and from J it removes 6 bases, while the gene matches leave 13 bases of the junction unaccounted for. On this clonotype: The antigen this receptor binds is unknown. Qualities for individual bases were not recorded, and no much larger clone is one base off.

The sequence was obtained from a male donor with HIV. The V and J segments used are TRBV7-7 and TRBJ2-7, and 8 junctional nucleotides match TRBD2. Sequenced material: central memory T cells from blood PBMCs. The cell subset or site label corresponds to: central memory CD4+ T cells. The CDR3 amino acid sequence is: CASSLHRTSYSIEQYF. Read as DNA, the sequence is TGTGCCAGCAGCTTGCACCGGACTAGCTACTCTATCGAGCAGTACTTC.